This T cell receptor (beta chain) came from a study of shared clonotypes between healthy human individuals (TCRdb year 2020). Regarding the study in general: A few men and a couple of women, aged 18 to 49 years, made up the cohort. For each donor, three plates each were used for CD4 naive and CD4 memory, two plates were used for CD8 naive, and one plate was used for CD8 memory. The study deeply sequenced blood TCR repertoires of several healthy adults to estimate repertoire size and the extent of clonotype sharing between individuals. To increase sequencing depth and limit assay-specific biases, TCR repertoire library preparation and sequencing were carried out by different laboratories using diverse techniques. Between about 0.8 and 9 billion PBMCs per donor were obtained by leukapheresis. Overall study results and their limits: About 5% of naive CD4, roughly 3.5% of naive CD8, 2% to 2.5% of memory CD4, and roughly 0.4% of memory CD8 clonotypes were shared across several donors. Pairwise subsampling indicated that sequencing depth was expected to affect the degree of clonotype sharing among donors. Estimated clonotype richness was generally larger for naive than for memory subsets. Compared with non-shared clonotypes, the clonotypes found in all four sorted-subset donors had higher generation probabilities. Even with the large sequencing depth, rarefaction of the sorted-subset datasets indicated that sequencing was incomplete. The genetic and exposure-history diversity represented was limited by the small number of donors. Sampling was limited to blood, and TCR repertoires in tissue likely differ from TCR repertoires in blood.

Using the deep immunoSEQ assay, multiplex PCR amplified TCR CDR3 regions from genomic DNA. For each cell subset, the extracted genomic DNA was distributed evenly across all wells of several immunoSEQ 96-well plates, and each plate served as one replicate. For sorted subsets, approximately 210 ng genomic DNA, equal to tens of thousands of T cell genomes, was loaded into each replicate PCR. Purified libraries were quantified with a Qubit 3.0 fluorometer, sized on a Bioanalyzer 2100, and re-quantified with the KAPA Library Quantification kit. Each immunoSEQ 96-well plate was sequenced on its own single-read 150-cycle Illumina NextSeq 550 flow cell. In the source study's methods: The immunoSEQ output contained only junctional sequences without quality scores, so filtering could not match that applied to full-length reads. To assign V/J genes and CDR3, sequences were annotated against IMGT germline references using PyIR, a Python wrapper for IgBLAST v1.9. Any read was removed if the V/J assignment was weak (E-value above 1e-6), the CDR3 was missing, or the read contained stop codons, out-of-frame junctions, or ambiguous translated residues. V3J clonotypes were defined by identical inferred V gene, J gene, and CDR3 amino acid sequence. Percentage overlap between repertoires was computed as shared unique clonotypes divided by the size of the smaller repertoire. RTK rarefaction, the Chao1 estimator, and Recon v2.1 estimates of unobserved clonotypes were used to assess repertoire richness. Generation probabilities for all TCRbeta clonotypes obtained by the gDNA method from four donors were computed using OLGA. Entries here come from immuneACCESS through TCRdb and include only in-frame sequences with V and J called. Some clones fail to appear in such tables; in the studies checked, an unresolved V gene covers under half of the shortfall, and the cause of the remainder is unknown. From that table come the V and J calls and clone size; the DNA was used to work out D and trimming. The sample yields 700,000 to 950,000 clones; approximately 96% were counted once. The ten biggest clones cover under 0.3% of the sample.

CD8 naive samples were obtained by positive selection for CCR7 among CD45RO-negative cells, yielding a CD45RA+CCR7+ population from which TemRA cells were excluded. The donors were healthy, HIV-negative adults who had no recently reported acute infections or vaccinations. Only Caucasian adults living in Nashville, Tennessee, USA were represented among the donors. Blood was obtained by leukapheresis, after which PBMCs were separated by Ficoll-Histopaque density gradient centrifugation and cryopreserved in liquid nitrogen vapor phase. Analytical flow cytometry was used to check the purity and quantity of each magnetically sorted T cell population. From each sorted fraction, genomic DNA was isolated and quantified by UV absorbance on a Nanodrop 2000c. On this clone itself: Its antigen specificity is not known. Base qualities are not recorded, but no much larger clone differs from it by a single base.

V is cut back by 2 bases and J by 1 base, with 3 bases in the junction unmatched. CDR1 and CDR2, looked up from the germline V gene, are MNHEY and SVGAGI. CDR3 length: 16 amino acids, cysteine to phenylalanine. The entry retains the CDR3 DNA only, 48 bases that are in frame from base 1. The specimen was naive CD8+ T cells sorted from blood. The cell subset or site label of this sample denotes: CD45RA+CCR7+. The source of this sequence is a man between 25 and 39 years old in good health. This receptor chain uses TRBV6-5 and TRBJ2-5; a stretch of 11 junction bases matches TRBD2. The CDR3 sequence is CASSYETSGTQETQYF. The nucleotides read TGTGCCAGCAGTTACGAGACTAGCGGGACCCAAGAGACCCAGTACTTC.